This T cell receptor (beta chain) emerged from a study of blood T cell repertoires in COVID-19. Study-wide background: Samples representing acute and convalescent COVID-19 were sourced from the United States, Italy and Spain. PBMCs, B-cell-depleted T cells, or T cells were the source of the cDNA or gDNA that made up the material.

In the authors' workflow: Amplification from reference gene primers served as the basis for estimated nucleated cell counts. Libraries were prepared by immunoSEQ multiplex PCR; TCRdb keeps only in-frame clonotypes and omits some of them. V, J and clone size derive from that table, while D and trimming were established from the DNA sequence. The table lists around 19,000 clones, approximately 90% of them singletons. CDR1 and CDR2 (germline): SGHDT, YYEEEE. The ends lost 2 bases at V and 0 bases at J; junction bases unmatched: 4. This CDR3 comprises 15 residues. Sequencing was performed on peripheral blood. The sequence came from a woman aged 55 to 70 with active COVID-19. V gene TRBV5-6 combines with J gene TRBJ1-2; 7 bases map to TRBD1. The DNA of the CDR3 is TGTGCCAGCAGCTTCCGGGACAGACCTAACTATGGCTACACCTTC. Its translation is CASSFRDRPNYGYTF.